The following is a T cell receptor (beta chain) sequence with its context. Its matching antigen is unknown. This record comes from a study of identical twins. The study, taken as a whole, reports: Those out-of-frame alpha sequences shared by twins showed an excess of low generation probability. Clonotypes of the beta chain that were abundant in cord blood carried fewer insertions (memory repertoires showed none).

This CDR3 spans 15 amino acids. V was pared by 0 bases and J by 0 bases, with 8 bases between. Germline CDR1 reads SGHDN; CDR2 reads FVKESK. Each CDR3 protein gets one entry after TCRdb re-called the 5' RACE reads with MiXCR. The table has under 900,000 distinct CDR3 sequences, roughly 18% seen once. Another study also made use of these data, one on T cells expressing NK-cell markers. That work contributes: The same clonotypes also predominated in the CD3+CD56-NKG2C+ fraction of four donors.

The receptor was derived from a woman younger than 35 in good health. Sequenced: PBMCs. The rearrangement joins TRBV14 to TRBJ2-5; D remains unclear. CDR3 in DNA: TGTGCCAGCAGCCAAGAATGGTCTAACCAAGAGACCCAGTACTTC. Amino acids: CASSQEWSNQETQYF. Looking up the rest from reference TRBV14 and TRBJ2-5 gives the full variable domain: EAGVTQFPSHSVIEKGQTVTLRCDPISGHDNLYWYRRVMGKEIKFLLHFVKESKQDESGMPNNRFLAERTGGTYSTLKVQPAELEDSGVYFCASSQEWSNQETQYFGPGTRLLVL.